A selection of T cell receptor beta chains follows, all from one sample in a study of blood T cell repertoires in COVID-19. Here immunoSEQ multiplex PCR was the method, and the copy in TCRdb shows in-frame clones only, minus some. The sample records roughly 200,000 clones, 85% to 90% being singletons. Sample: peripheral blood. The receptors were sampled from a woman in her forties or fifties with COVID-19, enrolled during active disease. The CDR3 runs from the conserved cysteine through the conserved F or W. D genes are given only for firm matches. Where a row states a size, it is once, few, many or the class of an expanded clone; other rows omit it.

d_call: TRBD1; j_call: TRBJ2-1; cdr3_length: 15; clone_size: NA; v_call: TRBV13; cdr3_aa: CASSLSRTGRNEQFF; cdr3_nt: TGTGCCAGCAGCTTATCTCGGACAGGGAGAAATGAGCAGTTCTTC
d_call: TRBD1; j_call: TRBJ1-2; cdr3_length: 15; clone_size: NA; v_call: TRBV6-5; cdr3_aa: CASSPGQGWIDGYTF; cdr3_nt: TGTGCCAGCAGTCCGGGACAGGGTTGGATTGATGGCTACACCTTC
d_call: TRBD1; j_call: TRBJ1-1; cdr3_length: 13; clone_size: NA; v_call: TRBV27; cdr3_aa: CASRDRGFSEAFF; cdr3_nt: TGTGCCAGCAGGGACAGGGGCTTTTCTGAAGCTTTCTTT
d_call: NA; j_call: TRBJ2-1; cdr3_length: 12; clone_size: NA; v_call: TRBV2; cdr3_aa: CASSPWEQGGVF; cdr3_nt: TGTGCCAGCAGTCCCTGGGAACAGGGAGGGGTCTTC
d_call: TRBD2; j_call: TRBJ2-2; cdr3_length: 16; clone_size: NA; v_call: TRBV2; cdr3_aa: CASSGLGGGLTGELFF; cdr3_nt: TGTGCCAGCAGTGGACTGGGCGGGGGTCTTACCGGGGAGCTGTTTTTT
d_call: TRBD1; j_call: TRBJ1-5; cdr3_length: 15; clone_size: NA; v_call: TRBV19; cdr3_aa: CASSPTGTGVQPQHF; cdr3_nt: TGTGCCAGTAGTCCCACCGGGACAGGGGTTCAGCCCCAGCATTTT
d_call: NA; j_call: TRBJ2-5; cdr3_length: 13; clone_size: many; v_call: TRBV7-8; cdr3_aa: CASSLRALETQYF; cdr3_nt: TGTGCCAGCAGCTTAAGAGCGCTGGAGACCCAGTACTTC
d_call: TRBD2; j_call: TRBJ2-5; cdr3_length: 15; clone_size: NA; v_call: TRBV9; cdr3_aa: CASSVEGLAQETQYF; cdr3_nt: TGTGCCAGCAGCGTAGAGGGACTAGCGCAAGAGACCCAGTACTTC
d_call: TRBD2; j_call: TRBJ2-3; cdr3_length: 17; clone_size: NA; v_call: TRBV4-1; cdr3_aa: CASSQGRREGGTDTQYF; cdr3_nt: TGCGCCAGCAGCCAAGGCCGCAGGGAGGGTGGTACAGATACGCAGTATTTT
d_call: NA; j_call: TRBJ1-6; cdr3_length: 15; clone_size: NA; v_call: TRBV5-4; cdr3_aa: CASSLTGMGNSPLHF; cdr3_nt: TGTGCCAGCAGCTTGACAGGGATGGGGAATTCACCCCTCCACTTT
d_call: TRBD2; j_call: TRBJ2-3; cdr3_length: 16; clone_size: NA; v_call: TRBV28; cdr3_aa: CASSGTSGGAGNTQYF; cdr3_nt: TGTGCCAGCAGTGGGACTAGCGGGGGGGCGGGGAATACGCAGTATTTT
d_call: NA; j_call: TRBJ2-2; cdr3_length: 15; clone_size: NA; v_call: TRBV7-7; cdr3_aa: CASSLVTANTGELFF; cdr3_nt: TGTGCCAGCAGCTTAGTGACAGCTAACACCGGGGAGCTGTTTTTT
d_call: NA; j_call: TRBJ2-1; cdr3_length: 13; clone_size: NA; v_call: TRBV19; cdr3_aa: CASSFRGSNEQFF; cdr3_nt: TGTGCCAGTAGTTTCCGAGGTTCCAATGAGCAGTTCTTC
d_call: TRBD1; j_call: TRBJ1-2; cdr3_length: 15; clone_size: NA; v_call: TRBV10-2; cdr3_aa: CASRRPGQGEDGYTF; cdr3_nt: TGCGCCAGCAGACGCCCGGGACAGGGGGAAGATGGCTACACCTTC
d_call: TRBD1; j_call: TRBJ2-3; cdr3_length: 16; clone_size: NA; v_call: TRBV28; cdr3_aa: CASSEPGQGPTDTQYF; cdr3_nt: TGTGCCAGCAGTGAACCGGGACAGGGGCCCACAGATACGCAGTATTTT
d_call: TRBD1; j_call: TRBJ1-1; cdr3_length: 14; clone_size: NA; v_call: TRBV5-1; cdr3_aa: CASSLWQGDTEAFF; cdr3_nt: TGCGCCAGCAGCTTGTGGCAGGGGGACACTGAAGCTTTCTTT
d_call: NA; j_call: TRBJ2-2; cdr3_length: 15; clone_size: few; v_call: TRBV5-4; cdr3_aa: CASSPPGHLTGELFF; cdr3_nt: TGTGCCAGCAGCCCACCGGGACACCTCACCGGGGAGCTGTTTTTT
d_call: TRBD2; j_call: TRBJ2-7; cdr3_length: 15; clone_size: NA; v_call: TRBV7-8; cdr3_aa: CASTPKVAGSYEQYF; cdr3_nt: TGTGCCAGCACCCCAAAGGTAGCGGGGAGCTACGAGCAGTACTTC
d_call: NA; j_call: TRBJ1-3; cdr3_length: 15; clone_size: NA; v_call: TRBV6-5; cdr3_aa: CASTLTRATGNTIYF; cdr3_nt: TGTGCCAGCACCCTAACCAGGGCGACGGGAAACACCATATATTTT
d_call: TRBD1; j_call: TRBJ1-2; cdr3_length: 13; clone_size: NA; v_call: TRBV29-1; cdr3_aa: CSVEDQGAKGYTF; cdr3_nt: TGCAGCGTTGAAGATCAGGGGGCTAAGGGCTACACCTTC
d_call: TRBD1; j_call: TRBJ2-5; cdr3_length: 15; clone_size: NA; v_call: TRBV11-2; cdr3_aa: CASSRSPGQQETQYF; cdr3_nt: TGTGCCAGCAGCCGCTCCCCGGGACAGCAAGAGACCCAGTACTTC
d_call: TRBD1; j_call: TRBJ2-1; cdr3_length: 15; clone_size: NA; v_call: TRBV28; cdr3_aa: CASTLTGGAGNEQFF; cdr3_nt: TGTGCCAGCACCCTTACAGGGGGCGCAGGAAATGAGCAGTTCTTC
d_call: TRBD1; j_call: TRBJ1-2; cdr3_length: 13; clone_size: NA; v_call: TRBV9; cdr3_aa: CASSGQGNNGYTF; cdr3_nt: TGTGCCAGCAGCGGACAGGGGAATAATGGCTACACCTTC
d_call: TRBD1; j_call: TRBJ1-5; cdr3_length: 14; clone_size: NA; v_call: TRBV27; cdr3_aa: CASSLQGGGQPQHF; cdr3_nt: TGTGCCAGCAGTTTACAAGGGGGCGGCCAGCCCCAGCATTTT
d_call: NA; j_call: TRBJ1-2; cdr3_length: 15; clone_size: NA; v_call: TRBV19; cdr3_aa: CASSKFLGGTYGYTF; cdr3_nt: TGTGCCAGTAGTAAATTCTTGGGAGGTACCTATGGCTACACCTTC
d_call: NA; j_call: TRBJ2-7; cdr3_length: 15; clone_size: NA; v_call: TRBV11-2; cdr3_aa: CASSLTGDSSYEQYF; cdr3_nt: TGTGCCAGCAGCTTGACGGGGGATAGCTCCTACGAGCAGTACTTC
d_call: NA; j_call: TRBJ1-2; cdr3_length: 13; clone_size: NA; v_call: TRBV24-1; cdr3_aa: CAFIAGGRDGYTF; cdr3_nt: TGTGCCTTTATAGCGGGGGGCCGGGATGGCTACACCTTC
d_call: NA; j_call: TRBJ1-2; cdr3_length: 13; clone_size: once; v_call: TRBV28; cdr3_aa: CASTPWGGNGYTF; cdr3_nt: TGTGCCAGCACCCCCTGGGGGGGCAATGGCTACACCTTC
d_call: TRBD1; j_call: TRBJ1-5; cdr3_length: 14; clone_size: few; v_call: TRBV30; cdr3_aa: CAWSGQGGNQPQHF; cdr3_nt: TGTGCCTGGAGTGGACAGGGTGGCAATCAGCCCCAGCATTTT
d_call: TRBD1; j_call: TRBJ2-6; cdr3_length: 17; clone_size: NA; v_call: TRBV10-3; cdr3_aa: CAISERGQVSGANVLTF; cdr3_nt: TGTGCCATCAGTGAGCGGGGACAGGTCTCTGGGGCCAACGTCCTGACTTTC
d_call: NA; j_call: TRBJ2-1; cdr3_length: 18; clone_size: NA; v_call: TRBV7-2; cdr3_aa: CASSPGRGRLPSYNEQFF; cdr3_nt: TGTGCCAGCAGCCCAGGCCGAGGGAGACTCCCTTCCTACAATGAGCAGTTCTTC
d_call: NA; j_call: TRBJ1-1; cdr3_length: 17; clone_size: NA; v_call: TRBV7-9; cdr3_aa: CASSLVTNLGGDTEAFF; cdr3_nt: TGTGCCAGCAGCTTAGTAACGAATCTGGGAGGGGACACTGAAGCTTTCTTT
d_call: NA; j_call: TRBJ2-5; cdr3_length: 14; clone_size: once; v_call: TRBV11-3; cdr3_aa: CASSLDHFSETQYF; cdr3_nt: TGTGCCAGCAGCTTAGATCACTTTTCGGAGACCCAGTACTTC
d_call: NA; j_call: TRBJ2-5; cdr3_length: 14; clone_size: NA; v_call: TRBV5-1; cdr3_aa: CASSLTGKSETQYF; cdr3_nt: TGCGCCAGCAGCTTAACAGGGAAAAGCGAGACCCAGTACTTC
d_call: NA; j_call: TRBJ1-5; cdr3_length: 14; clone_size: NA; v_call: TRBV3-1/TRBV3-2; cdr3_aa: CASSSPGVNQPQHF; cdr3_nt: TGTGCCAGCAGCTCGCCGGGGGTCAATCAGCCCCAGCATTTT
d_call: TRBD2; j_call: TRBJ2-5; cdr3_length: 17; clone_size: NA; v_call: TRBV5-6; cdr3_aa: CASSIAGTSGSQETQYF; cdr3_nt: TGTGCCAGCAGCATAGCCGGGACTAGCGGATCCCAAGAGACCCAGTACTTC
d_call: NA; j_call: TRBJ1-5; cdr3_length: 17; clone_size: NA; v_call: TRBV19; cdr3_aa: CASLLLSGGPRDQPQHF; cdr3_nt: TGTGCCAGCTTACTACTATCGGGGGGGCCTAGGGATCAGCCCCAGCATTTT
d_call: TRBD1; j_call: TRBJ2-2; cdr3_length: 16; clone_size: NA; v_call: TRBV19; cdr3_aa: CASSIGTGRDTGELFF; cdr3_nt: TGTGCCAGTAGTATCGGGACAGGGAGAGACACCGGGGAGCTGTTTTTT
d_call: TRBD2; j_call: TRBJ2-3; cdr3_length: 16; clone_size: NA; v_call: TRBV24-1; cdr3_aa: CATSDPSGGAPDTQYF; cdr3_nt: TGTGCCACCAGTGATCCTAGCGGGGGGGCACCAGATACGCAGTATTTT
d_call: NA; j_call: TRBJ2-1; cdr3_length: 12; clone_size: NA; v_call: TRBV7-8; cdr3_aa: CASSRTLVEQFF; cdr3_nt: TGTGCCAGCAGTCGGACTCTCGTTGAGCAGTTCTTC
d_call: TRBD1; j_call: TRBJ1-2; cdr3_length: 16; clone_size: NA; v_call: TRBV15; cdr3_aa: CATSRALGDRARGYTF; cdr3_nt: TGTGCCACCAGCAGAGCGTTAGGGGACAGGGCGCGGGGCTACACCTTC
d_call: TRBD1; j_call: TRBJ2-3; cdr3_length: 16; clone_size: NA; v_call: TRBV7-8; cdr3_aa: CASSLGWDRGTDTQYF; cdr3_nt: TGTGCCAGCAGCCTGGGATGGGACAGGGGCACAGATACGCAGTATTTT
d_call: TRBD1; j_call: TRBJ1-5; cdr3_length: 15; clone_size: once; v_call: TRBV6-5; cdr3_aa: CASSYLTGDGQPQHF; cdr3_nt: TGTGCCAGCAGCTACCTGACAGGGGACGGCCAGCCCCAGCATTTT
d_call: TRBD2; j_call: TRBJ2-3; cdr3_length: 14; clone_size: NA; v_call: TRBV5-1; cdr3_aa: CASAGGPSTDTQYF; cdr3_nt: TGCGCCAGCGCGGGGGGCCCTAGCACAGATACGCAGTATTTT
d_call: NA; j_call: TRBJ1-1; cdr3_length: 12; clone_size: NA; v_call: TRBV6-6; cdr3_aa: CASSYVTGGAFF; cdr3_nt: TGTGCCAGCAGTTATGTGACCGGGGGAGCTTTCTTT
d_call: NA; j_call: TRBJ1-2; cdr3_length: 15; clone_size: NA; v_call: TRBV27; cdr3_aa: CASSVGATPGDGYTF; cdr3_nt: TGTGCCAGCAGTGTTGGAGCAACCCCCGGAGATGGCTACACCTTC
d_call: TRBD1; j_call: TRBJ1-2; cdr3_length: 16; clone_size: NA; v_call: TRBV9; cdr3_aa: CASSARQGQGTGGYTF; cdr3_nt: TGTGCCAGCAGCGCCCGACAGGGACAGGGTACGGGTGGCTACACCTTC
d_call: NA; j_call: TRBJ2-3; cdr3_length: 16; clone_size: NA; v_call: TRBV14; cdr3_aa: CASSQEGNYRVDTQYF; cdr3_nt: TGTGCCAGCAGCCAAGAAGGAAATTACAGGGTAGATACGCAGTATTTT
d_call: TRBD1; j_call: TRBJ1-4; cdr3_length: 13; clone_size: once; v_call: TRBV28; cdr3_aa: CATSGTGVEKLFF; cdr3_nt: TGTGCAACCTCGGGGACAGGGGTTGAAAAACTGTTTTTT
d_call: NA; j_call: TRBJ1-6; cdr3_length: 15; clone_size: NA; v_call: TRBV5-6; cdr3_aa: CASSSTDGYNSPLHF; cdr3_nt: TGTGCCAGCAGCTCGACAGATGGCTATAATTCACCCCTCCACTTT
d_call: TRBD1; j_call: TRBJ1-2; cdr3_length: 16; clone_size: NA; v_call: TRBV5-4; cdr3_aa: CASSRGSLGGGNGYTF; cdr3_nt: TGTGCCAGCAGCCGGGGGTCTTTAGGGGGCGGAAATGGCTACACCTTC
d_call: NA; j_call: TRBJ2-7; cdr3_length: 12; clone_size: NA; v_call: TRBV11-3; cdr3_aa: CASSWREKGQYF; cdr3_nt: TGTGCCAGCAGCTGGAGGGAGAAAGGGCAGTACTTC
d_call: TRBD1; j_call: TRBJ1-1; cdr3_length: 14; clone_size: NA; v_call: TRBV10-3; cdr3_aa: CAICSGQVNTEAFF; cdr3_nt: TGTGCCATCTGTAGCGGACAGGTGAACACTGAAGCTTTCTTT
d_call: NA; j_call: TRBJ1-2; cdr3_length: 16; clone_size: few; v_call: TRBV5-6; cdr3_aa: CASRPVVAKGLRGYTF; cdr3_nt: TGTGCCAGCAGGCCTGTGGTAGCAAAGGGGCTGCGGGGCTACACCTTC
d_call: NA; j_call: TRBJ1-2; cdr3_length: 17; clone_size: NA; v_call: TRBV27; cdr3_aa: CASSLQGSEADIYGYTF; cdr3_nt: TGTGCCAGCAGTTTACAAGGATCCGAGGCGGACATCTATGGCTACACCTTC